This is a list of T cell receptor beta chains from one sample in a study of cytomegalovirus exposure and HLA in healthy donors. The data were produced by immunoSEQ multiplex PCR, yet TCRdb's version contains in-frame clones alone and is incomplete. The sample consists of around 190,000 clones, approximately 86% of them appearing once. The sequenced sample was PBMCs. Receptors were obtained from a woman in her 30s in good health and CMV-seronegative. The conserved cysteine and the conserved F or W are not part of the CDR3 here. The order of the fields is D gene, V gene, J gene, CDR3 protein. D genes are given only for firm matches.

D: .
V: TRBV10-2
J: TRBJ2-7
CDR3: ASSESSNEQY

D: .
V: TRBV28
J: TRBJ2-7
CDR3: ASGGQPYEQY

D: .
V: TRBV10-1
J: TRBJ1-1
CDR3: ASTLIEAF

D: .
V: TRBV20-1
J: TRBJ1-2
CDR3: SAGAGYT

D: TRBD1
V: TRBV6-5
J: TRBJ1-2
CDR3: ASSPDREIIGYT

D: .
V: TRBV7-2
J: TRBJ2-7
CDR3: ASSLAARSYEQY

D: TRBD1
V: TRBV29-1
J: TRBJ1-5
CDR3: SVAPGGSNQPQH

D: TRBD1
V: TRBV6-6
J: TRBJ1-1
CDR3: ASRRQGVNTEAF

D: .
V: TRBV7-3
J: TRBJ2-2
CDR3: ASSLLDSGELF

D: TRBD2
V: TRBV28
J: TRBJ2-5
CDR3: ASSPGLAGSETQY

D: TRBD1
V: TRBV6-1
J: TRBJ1-1
CDR3: ASSGVRDRGEAF

D: TRBD2
V: TRBV5-1
J: TRBJ2-3
CDR3: ASSLGRGGSTDTQY

D: .
V: TRBV5-4
J: TRBJ1-4
CDR3: ASSPPRGADEKLF

D: .
V: TRBV9
J: TRBJ2-7
CDR3: ASSVGQNSYEQY

D: TRBD1
V: TRBV6-1
J: TRBJ2-7
CDR3: ASSLRDRAPYEQY

D: .
V: TRBV11-2
J: TRBJ1-1
CDR3: ASRIDRRAF

D: .
V: TRBV5-1
J: TRBJ2-1
CDR3: ASSPLGLLNEQF

D: .
V: TRBV6-1
J: TRBJ2-2
CDR3: AKRGYTGELF

D: TRBD1
V: TRBV27
J: TRBJ2-7
CDR3: ASSFDRASYEQY

D: TRBD2
V: TRBV19
J: TRBJ2-5
CDR3: ASSIEWASGGGQVETQY

D: .
V: TRBV7-3
J: TRBJ2-7
CDR3: ASSSFPGPRYEQY

D: .
V: TRBV19
J: TRBJ1-5
CDR3: ASNPTGFQPQH

D: .
V: TRBV5-1
J: TRBJ2-1
CDR3: ASSLSQGTYNEQF

D: TRBD2
V: TRBV13
J: TRBJ2-3
CDR3: ASSLWTSGSRTDTQY

D: .
V: TRBV18
J: TRBJ2-1
CDR3: ASSPPGLPGVSYNEQF

D: .
V: TRBV11-2
J: TRBJ2-7
CDR3: ASSLDRSGGAKPYEQY

D: TRBD1
V: TRBV2
J: TRBJ1-6
CDR3: ASSEIQGHNSPLH

D: .
V: TRBV5-1
J: TRBJ2-2
CDR3: ASSFGSGETGELF

D: TRBD1
V: TRBV29-1
J: TRBJ2-3
CDR3: SVDDRGSSTDTQY

D: TRBD1
V: TRBV2
J: TRBJ1-5
CDR3: ASSARQGVSNQPQH

D: .
V: TRBV5-1
J: TRBJ1-1
CDR3: ASSLVAIGKTEAF

D: .
V: TRBV6-5
J: TRBJ2-5
CDR3: ASTRGQETQY

D: TRBD2
V: TRBV7-3
J: TRBJ2-2
CDR3: ASSLTGTSGGGELF

D: TRBD2
V: TRBV2
J: TRBJ2-1
CDR3: ASQRTSANEQF

D: .
V: TRBV10-1
J: TRBJ1-5
CDR3: ASSERGTSTQPQH

D: TRBD1
V: TRBV5-1
J: TRBJ2-7
CDR3: ASSFLTGRGDEQY

D: .
V: TRBV5-1
J: TRBJ2-5
CDR3: ASSLAVSSYQETQY

D: TRBD1
V: TRBV7-2
J: TRBJ1-1
CDR3: ASSTPQGGANTEAF

D: TRBD1
V: TRBV28
J: TRBJ2-5
CDR3: ASSTNRGLETQY

D: .
V: TRBV5-4
J: TRBJ2-5
CDR3: ASSLDTGVGGTQY

D: .
V: TRBV30
J: TRBJ2-1
CDR3: AWSAQYNEQF

D: .
V: TRBV29-1
J: TRBJ2-3
CDR3: SVGYRGGDTQY

D: .
V: TRBV7-8
J: TRBJ2-2
CDR3: ASSLAGPNTGELF

D: .
V: TRBV6-6
J: TRBJ2-3
CDR3: ASSYSFGVDTQY

D: TRBD2
V: TRBV2
J: TRBJ2-1
CDR3: ASSAAGGPYNEQF

D: .
V: TRBV12-2
J: TRBJ1-1
CDR3: ASRLDRGHRNTEAF

D: TRBD2
V: TRBV29-1
J: TRBJ2-1
CDR3: SVGGTSGTNEQF

D: TRBD1
V: TRBV18
J: TRBJ2-2
CDR3: ASSPDRGNTGELF

D: .
V: TRBV5-8
J: TRBJ1-2
CDR3: ASIPVPGGRNYGYT

D: .
V: TRBV7-7
J: TRBJ1-6
CDR3: ASSLADTGYNSPLH

D: TRBD1
V: TRBV5-1
J: .
CDR3: ASSNPRDSLHEQY

D: TRBD2
V: TRBV6-5
J: TRBJ2-5
CDR3: ASSYAASGGETQY

D: TRBD1
V: TRBV9
J: TRBJ1-1
CDR3: ASSVVQGVDTEAF